This T cell receptor beta chain stems from a study of molecular identifiers for immune sequencing clone quantification. With regard to this clonotype: This may arise from a read error, as a much more abundant clone is one base away.

The CDR3 sequence is 16 residues long. CDR1 and CDR2 from the germline V gene are SGHDT and YYEEEE. TCRdb reprocessed the PCR reads with MiXCR, giving one entry per CDR3 protein. The table shows about half a million distinct CDR3 sequences, with 20% to 25% occurring only once. Sequenced input: naive CD8+ T cells from blood, with Jurkat cell RNA spiked in. This sample's subset: FACS-sorted CD8+CD4-CCR7+CD45RA+ naive T cells. The chain has TRBV5-6 and TRBJ2-7; weak D call: TRBD2 (6 bases). The TCR sequence derives from a human donor in good health. Some libraries in this study had Jurkat cell RNA spiked in. CDR3 residues: CAGSPLVGGSSPEQYF. In DNA, the CDR3 is TGTGCCGGCAGCCCCTTGGTTGGGGGGAGTTCCCCTGAGCAGTACTTC.